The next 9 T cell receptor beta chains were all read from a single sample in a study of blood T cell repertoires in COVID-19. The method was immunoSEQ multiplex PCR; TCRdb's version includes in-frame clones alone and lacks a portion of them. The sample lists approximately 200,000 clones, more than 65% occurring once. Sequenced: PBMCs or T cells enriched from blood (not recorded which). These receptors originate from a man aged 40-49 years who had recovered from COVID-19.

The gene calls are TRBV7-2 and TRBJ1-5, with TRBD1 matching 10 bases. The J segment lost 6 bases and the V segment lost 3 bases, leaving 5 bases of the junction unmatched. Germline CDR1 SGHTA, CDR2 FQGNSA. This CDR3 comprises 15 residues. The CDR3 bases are TGTGCCAGCAGCTTTAGACAGGGGGCTGGTCAGCCCCAGCATTTT. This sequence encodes CASSFRQGAGQPQHF.

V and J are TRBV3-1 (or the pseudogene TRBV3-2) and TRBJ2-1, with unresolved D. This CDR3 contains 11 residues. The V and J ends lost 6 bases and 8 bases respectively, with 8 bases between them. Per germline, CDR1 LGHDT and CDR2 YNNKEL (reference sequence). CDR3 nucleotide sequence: TGTGCCAGCAGTCAATTATATGAGCAGTTCTTC. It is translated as CASSQLYEQFF.

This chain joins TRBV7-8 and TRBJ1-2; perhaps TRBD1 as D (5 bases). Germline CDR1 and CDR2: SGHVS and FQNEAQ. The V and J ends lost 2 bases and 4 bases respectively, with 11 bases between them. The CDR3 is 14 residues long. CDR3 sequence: CASSLQGWGYGYTF. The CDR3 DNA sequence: TGTGCCAGCAGCTTACAGGGTTGGGGCTATGGCTACACCTTC.

Here the CDR3 DNA reads TGTGCCAGCAGCGGGGGACAAGAGTTGTATGGCTACACCTTC. Translated: CASSGGQELYGYTF. The rearrangement links TRBV5-6 to TRBJ1-2; tentative D call: TRBD1 (6 bases). Germline CDR1 and CDR2: SGHDT and YYEEEE. V was cut by 4 bases and J by 5 bases, with 15 bases left in between. The CDR3 sequence is 14 residues long.

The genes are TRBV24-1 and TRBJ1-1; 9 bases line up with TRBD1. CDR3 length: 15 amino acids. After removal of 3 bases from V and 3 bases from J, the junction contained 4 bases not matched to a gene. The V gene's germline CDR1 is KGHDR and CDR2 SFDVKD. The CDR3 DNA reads TGTGCCACCAGTGATGCGGGACAGGGAGACACTGAAGCTTTCTTT. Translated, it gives CATSDAGQGDTEAFF.

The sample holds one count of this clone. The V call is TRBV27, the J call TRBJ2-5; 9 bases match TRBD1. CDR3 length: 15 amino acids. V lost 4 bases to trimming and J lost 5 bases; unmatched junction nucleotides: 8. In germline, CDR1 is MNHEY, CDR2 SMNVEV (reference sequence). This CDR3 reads CASSSQGASLETQYF. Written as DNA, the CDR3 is TGTGCCAGCAGTTCACAGGGGGCTTCACTGGAGACCCAGTACTTC.

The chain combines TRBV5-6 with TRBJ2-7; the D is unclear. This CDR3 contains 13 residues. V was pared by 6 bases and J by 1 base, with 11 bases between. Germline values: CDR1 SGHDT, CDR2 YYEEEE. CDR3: CASTIPDSYEQYF. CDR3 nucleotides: TGTGCCAGCACCATTCCAGATTCCTACGAGCAGTACTTC.

This chain's CDR3 is CASTAIRGVGYTF. CDR3 in DNA: TGTGCCAGCACGGCTATAAGGGGTGTGGGCTACACCTTC. The rearrangement links TRBV6-5 to TRBJ1-2; D perhaps matches TRBD1 (5 bases). The CDR3 is 13 amino acids. With 7 bases removed from V and 8 bases from J, the gap between germline ends came to 17 bases. The V gene's germline CDR1 is MNHEY and CDR2 SVGAGI.

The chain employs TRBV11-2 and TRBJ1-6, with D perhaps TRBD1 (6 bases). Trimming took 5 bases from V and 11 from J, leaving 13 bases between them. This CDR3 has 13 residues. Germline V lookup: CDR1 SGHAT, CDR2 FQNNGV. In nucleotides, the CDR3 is TGTGCCAGCAGCACGGACAGTATGACACCCCTCCACTTT. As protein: CASSTDSMTPLHF.